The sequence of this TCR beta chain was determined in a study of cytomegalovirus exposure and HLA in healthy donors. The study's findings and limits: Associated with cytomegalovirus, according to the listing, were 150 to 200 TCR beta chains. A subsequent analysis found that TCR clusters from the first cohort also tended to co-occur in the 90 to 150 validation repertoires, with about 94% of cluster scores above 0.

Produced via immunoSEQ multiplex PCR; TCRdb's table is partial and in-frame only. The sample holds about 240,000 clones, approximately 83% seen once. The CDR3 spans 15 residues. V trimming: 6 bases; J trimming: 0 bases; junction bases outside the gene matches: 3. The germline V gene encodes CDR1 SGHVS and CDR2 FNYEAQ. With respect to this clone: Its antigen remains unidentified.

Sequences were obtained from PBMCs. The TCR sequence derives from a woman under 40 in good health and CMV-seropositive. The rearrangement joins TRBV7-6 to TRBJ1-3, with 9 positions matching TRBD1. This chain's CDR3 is CASSLTGGSGNTIYF. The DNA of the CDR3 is TGTGCCAGCAGTTTGACAGGGGGCTCTGGAAACACCATATATTTT.